A selection of T cell receptor beta chains follows, all from one sample in a study of somatic mutations in cytotoxic T cells in rheumatoid arthritis. Profiled with immunoSEQ multiplex PCR; TCRdb holds only in-frame clones, not every one. Among tens of thousands of clones listed, roughly 80% were seen once. The specimen sequenced was CD8+ T cells sorted from blood. The origin of the receptors is an adult with rheumatoid arthritis. Each CDR3 is given with its conserved first and last residue. The D gene is left open where the match is weak. The size field is filled for only some rows; it gives once, few, many or a size class.

J gene: TRBJ2-7
V gene: TRBV4-1
D gene: TRBD2
clone size: NA
CDR3 protein: CASSQVLAGLYEQYF
CDR3 DNA: TGCGCCAGCAGCCAAGTACTAGCGGGACTCTACGAGCAGTACTTC

J gene: TRBJ2-1
V gene: TRBV4-3
D gene: NA
clone size: NA
CDR3 protein: CASSQGSYNANEQFF
CDR3 DNA: TGCGCCAGCAGCCAAGGGTCCTATAACGCCAATGAGCAGTTCTTC

J gene: TRBJ2-3
V gene: TRBV29-1
D gene: NA
clone size: NA
CDR3 protein: CSVIPWVEGTDTQYF
CDR3 DNA: TGCAGCGTCATCCCCTGGGTTGAGGGCACAGATACGCAGTATTTT

J gene: TRBJ2-5
V gene: TRBV7-6
D gene: NA
clone size: NA
CDR3 protein: CASSPQWGAGETQYF
CDR3 DNA: TGTGCCAGCAGCCCTCAATGGGGGGCGGGGGAGACCCAGTACTTC

J gene: TRBJ1-1
V gene: TRBV2
D gene: TRBD1
clone size: NA
CDR3 protein: CASKGQPNTEAFF
CDR3 DNA: TGTGCCAGTAAGGGACAGCCTAACACTGAAGCTTTCTTT

J gene: TRBJ1-5
V gene: TRBV7-9
D gene: TRBD1
clone size: NA
CDR3 protein: CASSLGQGSNQPQHF
CDR3 DNA: TGTGCCAGCAGCTTAGGACAGGGTAGCAATCAGCCCCAGCATTTT

J gene: TRBJ2-6
V gene: TRBV7-2
D gene: NA
clone size: few
CDR3 protein: CASSLSLTGANVLTF
CDR3 DNA: TGTGCCAGCAGCCTCAGCCTAACTGGGGCCAACGTCCTGACTTTC

J gene: TRBJ1-1
V gene: TRBV4-1
D gene: TRBD1
clone size: NA
CDR3 protein: CASSQDSRTGNTEAFF
CDR3 DNA: TGCGCCAGCAGCCAAGATAGTAGGACAGGGAACACTGAAGCTTTCTTT

J gene: TRBJ2-4
V gene: TRBV5-8
D gene: NA
clone size: few
CDR3 protein: CASSTGVSAKNIQYF
CDR3 DNA: TGTGCCAGCAGCACGGGAGTATCAGCCAAAAACATTCAGTACTTC

J gene: TRBJ1-1
V gene: TRBV13
D gene: NA
clone size: NA
CDR3 protein: CASSSPAGWVAGTEAFF
CDR3 DNA: TGTGCCAGCAGCTCCCCGGCAGGGTGGGTGGCGGGCACTGAAGCTTTCTTT

J gene: TRBJ1-6
V gene: TRBV6-4
D gene: NA
clone size: NA
CDR3 protein: CASSDSAGGNSPLHF
CDR3 DNA: TGTGCCAGCAGTGACTCCGCCGGAGGCAATTCACCCCTCCACTTT

J gene: TRBJ2-1
V gene: TRBV4-3
D gene: NA
clone size: NA
CDR3 protein: CASSQEIAGAINEQFF
CDR3 DNA: TGCGCCAGCAGCCAAGAAATCGCGGGGGCTATCAATGAGCAGTTCTTC

J gene: TRBJ2-7
V gene: TRBV15
D gene: TRBD2
clone size: NA
CDR3 protein: CATSRDGLAGETQYF
CDR3 DNA: TGTGCCACCAGCAGAGACGGACTAGCGGGAGAAACGCAGTACTTC

J gene: TRBJ2-1
V gene: TRBV7-3
D gene: TRBD2
clone size: NA
CDR3 protein: CASSRLGGGGYNEQFF
CDR3 DNA: TGTGCCAGCAGCCGCCTCGGGGGGGGCGGGTACAATGAGCAGTTCTTC

J gene: TRBJ1-1
V gene: TRBV4-1
D gene: NA
clone size: NA
CDR3 protein: CASSRGSGLMNTEAFF
CDR3 DNA: TGCGCCAGCAGCCGGGGGAGTGGGCTAATGAACACTGAAGCTTTCTTT

J gene: TRBJ2-5
V gene: TRBV2
D gene: NA
clone size: NA
CDR3 protein: CASRQLAGYQETQYF
CDR3 DNA: TGTGCCAGCAGGCAGTTGGCGGGTTACCAAGAGACCCAGTACTTC

J gene: TRBJ1-2
V gene: TRBV15
D gene: TRBD1
clone size: few
CDR3 protein: CATSMSQADRDYGYTF
CDR3 DNA: TGTGCCACCAGCATGTCTCAGGCAGACAGGGACTATGGCTACACCTTC

J gene: TRBJ2-5
V gene: TRBV9
D gene: NA
clone size: NA
CDR3 protein: CASSNGGLYGETQYF
CDR3 DNA: TGTGCCAGCTCAAATGGTGGACTCTACGGCGAGACCCAGTACTTC

J gene: TRBJ2-2
V gene: TRBV9
D gene: NA
clone size: NA
CDR3 protein: CASGYLGDIRGTGELFF
CDR3 DNA: TGTGCCAGCGGTTACCTGGGGGATATTCGGGGCACCGGGGAGCTGTTTTTT

J gene: TRBJ1-2
V gene: TRBV2
D gene: TRBD1
clone size: NA
CDR3 protein: CASSERGQGGTNYGYTF
CDR3 DNA: TGTGCCAGCAGTGAAAGGGGACAGGGGGGAACTAACTATGGCTACACCTTC

J gene: TRBJ2-7
V gene: TRBV4-2
D gene: NA
clone size: NA
CDR3 protein: CASSSRTGKYF
CDR3 DNA: TGTGCCAGCAGCTCACGAACCGGGAAGTACTTC

J gene: TRBJ2-7
V gene: TRBV19
D gene: NA
clone size: few
CDR3 protein: CASSSLVTNYEQYF
CDR3 DNA: TGTGCCAGTAGTTCCTTGGTCACCAACTACGAGCAGTACTTC

J gene: TRBJ2-7
V gene: TRBV5-1
D gene: NA
clone size: NA
CDR3 protein: CASSLARRGGRVYAYEQYF
CDR3 DNA: TGCGCCAGCAGCTTGGCACGAAGGGGAGGTCGGGTTTACGCCTACGAGCAGTACTTC

J gene: TRBJ1-1
V gene: TRBV6-5
D gene: TRBD1
clone size: NA
CDR3 protein: CASSYDRVMNTEAFF
CDR3 DNA: TGTGCCAGCAGTTACGACAGGGTAATGAACACTGAAGCTTTCTTT

J gene: TRBJ2-1
V gene: TRBV4-1
D gene: TRBD2
clone size: NA
CDR3 protein: CASSQTGGTHLYNEQFF
CDR3 DNA: TGCGCCAGCAGCCAAACCGGGGGGACTCACCTCTACAATGAGCAGTTCTTC

J gene: TRBJ2-7
V gene: TRBV7-9
D gene: TRBD2
clone size: few
CDR3 protein: CASSPTGLAAYEQYF
CDR3 DNA: TGTGCCAGCAGCCCGACGGGACTAGCGGCCTACGAGCAGTACTTC

J gene: TRBJ2-7
V gene: TRBV4-1
D gene: NA
clone size: NA
CDR3 protein: CASSQDEGGSYEQYF
CDR3 DNA: TGCGCCAGCAGCCAAGATGAAGGTGGGAGCTACGAGCAGTACTTC

J gene: TRBJ1-2
V gene: TRBV7-9
D gene: NA
clone size: NA
CDR3 protein: CASSHRDLNYGYTF
CDR3 DNA: TGTGCCAGCAGCCACCGGGACCTTAACTATGGCTACACCTTC

J gene: TRBJ1-1
V gene: TRBV14
D gene: NA
clone size: NA
CDR3 protein: CASSHRRGREAFF
CDR3 DNA: TGTGCCAGCAGCCACAGAAGGGGGAGAGAAGCTTTCTTT

J gene: TRBJ1-2
V gene: TRBV9
D gene: NA
clone size: NA
CDR3 protein: CASSVARGPNYGYTF
CDR3 DNA: TGTGCCAGCAGCGTAGCTAGGGGACCTAACTATGGCTACACCTTC

J gene: TRBJ2-2
V gene: TRBV4-2
D gene: NA
clone size: NA
CDR3 protein: CASSQDIGGGELFF
CDR3 DNA: TGTGCCAGCAGCCAAGATATAGGCGGCGGGGAGCTGTTTTTT

J gene: TRBJ2-5
V gene: TRBV25-1
D gene: NA
clone size: NA
CDR3 protein: CASSAGGQETQYF
CDR3 DNA: TGTGCCAGCTCCGCCGGGGGCCAAGAGACCCAGTACTTC

J gene: TRBJ1-2
V gene: TRBV2
D gene: TRBD1
clone size: NA
CDR3 protein: CASSEGFGQGVYGYTF
CDR3 DNA: TGTGCCAGCAGTGAAGGCTTCGGACAGGGAGTCTATGGCTACACCTTC

J gene: TRBJ1-2
V gene: TRBV2
D gene: TRBD1
clone size: NA
CDR3 protein: CARSETGDGYTF
CDR3 DNA: TGTGCCAGAAGCGAGACAGGGGATGGCTACACCTTC

J gene: TRBJ1-2
V gene: TRBV7-6
D gene: TRBD1
clone size: NA
CDR3 protein: CASSFAGTGYGYTF
CDR3 DNA: TGTGCCAGCAGCTTCGCCGGGACAGGCTATGGCTACACCTTC

J gene: TRBJ1-1
V gene: TRBV6-1
D gene: NA
clone size: once
CDR3 protein: CASVSTHTEAFF
CDR3 DNA: TGTGCCAGCGTCTCCACACACACTGAAGCTTTCTTT

J gene: TRBJ1-2
V gene: TRBV29-1
D gene: TRBD1
clone size: NA
CDR3 protein: CSVEQGVYGYTF
CDR3 DNA: TGCAGCGTCGAACAGGGGGTTTATGGCTACACCTTC

J gene: TRBJ2-2
V gene: TRBV20-1
D gene: NA
clone size: NA
CDR3 protein: CSAPSRRELFF
CDR3 DNA: TGCAGTGCTCCTTCCCGTCGGGAGCTGTTTTTT

J gene: TRBJ2-7
V gene: TRBV5-6
D gene: NA
clone size: few
CDR3 protein: CASSLVGGRSYEQYF
CDR3 DNA: TGTGCCAGCAGCTTGGTAGGTGGGAGGTCCTACGAGCAGTACTTC

J gene: TRBJ2-1
V gene: TRBV7-2
D gene: NA
clone size: NA
CDR3 protein: CASSLVRPRNEQFF
CDR3 DNA: TGTGCCAGCAGCTTAGTCCGCCCCCGGAATGAGCAGTTCTTC

J gene: TRBJ1-3
V gene: TRBV19
D gene: TRBD1
clone size: NA
CDR3 protein: CASSYRGSGNTIYF
CDR3 DNA: TGTGCCAGTAGCTACAGGGGCTCTGGAAACACCATATATTTT

J gene: TRBJ1-1
V gene: TRBV27
D gene: NA
clone size: NA
CDR3 protein: CASSYRVNTEAFF
CDR3 DNA: TGTGCCAGCAGTTACAGGGTCAACACTGAAGCTTTCTTT

J gene: TRBJ1-2
V gene: TRBV6-5
D gene: NA
clone size: few
CDR3 protein: CASRLRDLTQEGYTF
CDR3 DNA: TGTGCCAGCAGGCTGAGGGACCTGACTCAGGAAGGCTACACCTTC

J gene: TRBJ1-1
V gene: TRBV19
D gene: NA
clone size: NA
CDR3 protein: CASSIPGANTEAFF
CDR3 DNA: TGTGCCAGTAGTATTCCCGGGGCGAACACTGAAGCTTTCTTT

J gene: TRBJ2-2
V gene: TRBV7-2
D gene: TRBD2
clone size: NA
CDR3 protein: CASSPTSVLTGELFF
CDR3 DNA: TGTGCCAGCAGCCCAACTAGCGTACTCACCGGGGAGCTGTTTTTT

J gene: TRBJ2-1
V gene: TRBV18
D gene: NA
clone size: NA
CDR3 protein: CASSIDGSSYNEQFF
CDR3 DNA: TGTGCCAGCTCAATCGACGGAAGCTCCTACAATGAGCAGTTCTTC

J gene: TRBJ2-7
V gene: TRBV4-1
D gene: TRBD1
clone size: NA
CDR3 protein: CASSQDPTGIYEQYF
CDR3 DNA: TGCGCCAGCAGCCAAGATCCGACAGGGATCTACGAGCAGTACTTC

J gene: TRBJ1-1
V gene: TRBV7-9
D gene: NA
clone size: few
CDR3 protein: CASSLASPEAFF
CDR3 DNA: TGTGCCAGCAGCTTAGCTTCTCCCGAAGCTTTCTTT

J gene: TRBJ1-1
V gene: TRBV6-5
D gene: NA
clone size: NA
CDR3 protein: CASSTGNTEAFF
CDR3 DNA: TGTGCCAGCAGTACAGGGAACACTGAAGCTTTCTTT

J gene: TRBJ1-6
V gene: TRBV27
D gene: NA
clone size: NA
CDR3 protein: CASSLNLGSSYNSPLHF
CDR3 DNA: TGTGCCAGCAGTCTAAACCTGGGGAGCTCCTATAATTCACCCCTCCACTTT